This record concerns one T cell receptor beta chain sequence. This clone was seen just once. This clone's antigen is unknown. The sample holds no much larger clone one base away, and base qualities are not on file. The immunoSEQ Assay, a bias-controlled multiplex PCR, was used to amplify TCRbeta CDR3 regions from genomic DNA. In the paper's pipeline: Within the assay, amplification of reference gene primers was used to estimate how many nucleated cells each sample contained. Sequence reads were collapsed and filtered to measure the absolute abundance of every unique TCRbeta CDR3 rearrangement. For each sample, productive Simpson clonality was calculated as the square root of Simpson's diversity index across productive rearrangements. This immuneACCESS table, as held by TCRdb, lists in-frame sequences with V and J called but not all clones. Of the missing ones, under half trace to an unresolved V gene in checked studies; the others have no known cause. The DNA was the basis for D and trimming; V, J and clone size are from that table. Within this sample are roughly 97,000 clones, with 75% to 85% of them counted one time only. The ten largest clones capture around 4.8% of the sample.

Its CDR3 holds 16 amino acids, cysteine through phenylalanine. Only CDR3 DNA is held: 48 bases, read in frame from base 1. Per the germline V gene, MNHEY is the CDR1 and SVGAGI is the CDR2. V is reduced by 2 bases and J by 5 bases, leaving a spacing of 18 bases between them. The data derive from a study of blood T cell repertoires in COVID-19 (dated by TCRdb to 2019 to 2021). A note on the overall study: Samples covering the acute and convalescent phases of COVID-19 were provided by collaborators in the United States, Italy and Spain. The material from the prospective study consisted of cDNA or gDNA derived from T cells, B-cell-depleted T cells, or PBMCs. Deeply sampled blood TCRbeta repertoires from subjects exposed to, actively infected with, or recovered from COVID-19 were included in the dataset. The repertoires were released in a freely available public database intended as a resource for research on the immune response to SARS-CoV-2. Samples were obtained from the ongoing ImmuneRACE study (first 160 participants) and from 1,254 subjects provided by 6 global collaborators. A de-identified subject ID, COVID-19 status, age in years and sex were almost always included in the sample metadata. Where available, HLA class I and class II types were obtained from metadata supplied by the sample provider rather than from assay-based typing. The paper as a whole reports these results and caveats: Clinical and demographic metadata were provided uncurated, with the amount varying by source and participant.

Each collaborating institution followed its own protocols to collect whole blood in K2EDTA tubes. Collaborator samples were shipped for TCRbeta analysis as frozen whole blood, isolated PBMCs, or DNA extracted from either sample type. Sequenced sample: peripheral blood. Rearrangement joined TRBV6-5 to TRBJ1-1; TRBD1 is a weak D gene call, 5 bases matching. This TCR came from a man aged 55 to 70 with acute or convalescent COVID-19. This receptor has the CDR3 CASSYGAATLGTEAFF. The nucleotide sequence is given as TGTGCCAGCAGTTACGGGGCGGCAACCCTAGGAACTGAAGCTTTCTTT.